The 30 T cell receptor beta chains given below trace back to one sample, sequenced in a study of shared T cell receptors in the human thymus. The assay was immunoSEQ multiplex PCR, and TCRdb's table has in-frame clones only and misses some. Here the sample spans approximately 760,000 clones, approximately 83% being singletons. This sample also appeared in a second study, on human thymus T cells.

Sequenced material: thymocytes. These TCRs come from a girl under three years old with a congenital heart defect.

The chain joins TRBV5-5 to TRBJ1-2, with 7 positions matching TRBD1. The CDR3 loop spans 17 amino acids. From germline, CDR1 is SGHKS and CDR2 YYEKEE (reference sequence). V was clipped by 4 bases and J by 1 base; unmatched bases: 13. In nucleotides, the CDR3 is TGTGCCAGCAGCATAGGGACAGCCCCACCGATTAACTATGGCTACACCTTC. This translates into CASSIGTAPPINYGYTF.

Here the CDR3 reads CASRLPRTSGGISYEQYF. The CDR3 DNA reads as TGTGCAAGTCGCTTACCCCGGACTAGCGGGGGGATTTCCTACGAGCAGTACTTC. The gene calls are TRBV12-2 and TRBJ2-7; the D call in the table, TRBD2, was not verified against the DNA. TRBV12-2 is recorded as a pseudogene. The CDR3 runs 18 residues.

The chain employs TRBV4-1 and TRBJ1-2; D may be TRBD1 (5 bases). The CDR3 loop spans 13 amino acids. Germline V CDR1 and CDR2: MGHRA, YSYEKL. The V gene lost 1 base and the J gene lost 10 bases, with 13 bases spanning the gap. CDR3 amino acids: CASSQAWSGDYTF. The CDR3 DNA follows: TGCGCCAGCAGCCAAGCATGGTCGGGGGACTACACCTTC.

DNA for the CDR3: TGTGCCAGCCCGGCCGGGACAGGGGTTAACTATGGCTACACCTTC. Protein product: CASPAGTGVNYGYTF. The rearrangement links TRBV2 to TRBJ1-2; 10 positions agree with TRBD1. CDR1 is SNHLY and CDR2 is FYNNEI in the germline V gene. The CDR3 has 15 amino acids. J gave up 1 base and V 8 bases, and 7 bases lay outside the gene matches. The full variable domain, with the rest looked up from reference TRBV2 and TRBJ1-2, is EPEVTQTPSHQVTQMGQEVILRCVPISNHLYFYWYRQILGQKVEFLVSFYNNEISEKSEIFDDQFSVERPDGSNFTLKIRSTKLEDSAMYFCASPAGTGVNYGYTFGSGTRLTVV.

The V gene is TRBV6-6, the J gene TRBJ1-4, with a possible D match to TRBD1 (5 bases). The CDR3 covers 15 residues. Trimming pared 4 bases from V and 6 bases from J, leaving 15 bases between. CDR1 is MNHNY, CDR2 SVGAGI, per germline (reference sequence). The CDR3 DNA follows: TGTGCCAGCAGTTTCCAGTGGAGGGGTGATGAAAAACTGTTTTTT. It encodes CASSFQWRGDEKLFF.

V usage is TRBV15 and J usage is TRBJ2-7; 8 nucleotides line up with TRBD1. Per germline, CDR1 LNHNV and CDR2 YYDKDF (reference sequence). This CDR3 spans 16 amino acids. V trimming: 5 bases; J trimming: 4 bases; junction bases outside the gene matches: 13. DNA for the CDR3: TGTGCCACCAGCCACCAAGCAGGGGGCAGCGGGTACGAGCAGTACTTC. The encoded protein is CATSHQAGGSGYEQYF.

This clone showed up just a few times. This chain uses TRBV15 with TRBJ2-5, with 9 nucleotides matching TRBD2. V lost 0 bases to trimming and J lost 4 bases; unmatched junction nucleotides: 12. This CDR3 contains 18 residues. The germline CDR1 and CDR2 sequences are LNHNV and YYDKDF (reference sequence). The CDR3 DNA sequence: TGTGCCACCAGCAGAGATATAGGGAGCGTAGCGGGGGTAGAGACCCAGTACTTC. This gives the protein CATSRDIGSVAGVETQYF.

V gene TRBV7-8 combines with J gene TRBJ1-6; D is possibly TRBD1 (5 bases). Germline assignment: CDR1 SGHVS and CDR2 FQNEAQ. The CDR3 loop spans 14 amino acids. Trimming removed 8 bases from V and 6 bases from J, with 14 bases in between. The CDR3 loop is CASSPVGRNSPLHF. The CDR3 DNA follows: TGTGCCAGCTCCCCAGTGGGGCGTAATTCACCCCTCCACTTT.

This clone was counted a single time. This chain links TRBV5-1 with TRBJ2-7; TRBD1 agrees at 9 bases. Germline V CDR1 and CDR2: SGHRS, YFSETQ. V shed 4 bases, J shed 5 bases, and the junction held 4 bases outside the gene matches. The CDR3 loop spans 13 amino acids. The chain's CDR3 is CASSADRGHEQYF. For the CDR3, the DNA is TGCGCCAGCAGCGCGGACAGGGGCCACGAGCAGTACTTC.

The chain couples TRBV27 to TRBJ2-7, with D possibly matching TRBD2 (6 bases). The germline V gene encodes CDR1 MNHEY and CDR2 SMNVEV (reference sequence). The germline V and J ends were trimmed by 3 bases and 3 bases, with 18 bases remaining between them. This CDR3 has 16 amino acids. This CDR3 reads CASSLSTGTDHYEQYF. CDR3 DNA sequence: TGTGCCAGCAGTTTGTCGACCGGGACTGATCACTACGAGCAGTACTTC.

The chain joins TRBV10-3 to TRBJ2-7, with 10 bases identical to TRBD1. Germline V gene lookup returns CDR1 ENHRY and CDR2 SYGVKD. The CDR3 has 17 residues. V gave up 4 bases and J gave up 7 bases; unmatched junction bases: 16. The CDR3 DNA reads as TGTGCCATCAGTGTTCGGCCCCCGGGACAGGGGTTGAGGGAGCAGTACTTC. Translated: CAISVRPPGQGLREQYF.

The chain uses TRBV10-1 and TRBJ1-1; no firm D call. Germline CDR1 is WNHNN and CDR2 is SYGVQD (reference sequence). This CDR3 comprises 12 residues. The V end was cut by 3 bases, the J end by 5 bases, with 7 bases between. Here the CDR3 reads CASSDRGTEAFF. CDR3 DNA sequence: TGCGCCAGCAGTGACAGAGGGACTGAAGCTTTCTTT.

The rearrangement uses TRBV4-2 and TRBJ1-4, with TRBD1 identical over 8 bases. Unmatched junction bases numbered 6, after V lost 4 bases and J lost 5 bases. Germline CDR1 is LGHNA and CDR2 is YNFKEQ. The CDR3 extends over 15 amino acids. The CDR3 reads CASSRPDRVNEKLFF. The CDR3 region has the DNA TGTGCCAGCAGCCGGCCGGACAGGGTAAATGAAAAACTGTTTTTT.

V and J are TRBV5-4 and TRBJ1-1, with D tentatively TRBD1 (5 bases). The CDR3 runs to 15 residues. Germline V lookup: CDR1 SGHNT, CDR2 YYREEE (reference sequence). Between the trimmed V and J ends, which lost 4 bases and 2 bases, there was a span of 15 bases. The CDR3, as DNA: TGTGCCAGCAGCCTTTTCGGGGGGAGCAACACTGAAGCTTTCTTT. This gives the protein CASSLFGGSNTEAFF.

CDR3 sequence: CASSIQGAGTEAFF. The CDR3 DNA sequence: TGTGCCAGCAGTATACAGGGGGCTGGTACTGAAGCTTTCTTT. The rearrangement links TRBV6-5 to TRBJ1-1; 9 bases fit TRBD1. The CDR3 sequence is 14 residues long. Looked up from germline, CDR1 is MNHEY and CDR2 is SVGAGI. After removal of 5 bases from V and 5 bases from J, the junction contained 6 bases not matched to a gene.

The rearrangement joins TRBV6-1 to TRBJ1-5; TRBD1 is a possible D gene (6 bases). From germline, CDR1 is MNHNS and CDR2 SASEGT. Trimming shortened V by 2 bases and J by 4 bases, and 24 bases separated the two germline ends. The CDR3 runs to 19 residues. DNA for the CDR3: TGTGCCAGCAGTGAACTCAGGTCAACCGAGACAGGAAAAAATCAGCCCCAGCATTTT. Its translation: CASSELRSTETGKNQPQHF.

The chain employs TRBV15 and TRBJ1-5, with TRBD1 as a possible D gene (5 bases). The germline V and J ends were trimmed by 6 bases and 4 bases, with 19 bases remaining between them. This CDR3 has 16 residues. Germline V lookup: CDR1 LNHNV, CDR2 YYDKDF (reference sequence). The CDR3 DNA sequence: TGTGCCACCAGTACCTCGGACATCTCTGAAAATCAGCCCCAGCATTTT. Amino acids: CATSTSDISENQPQHF.

The rearrangement uses TRBV29-1 and TRBJ1-2; perhaps TRBD1 as D (6 bases). Trimming left V 2 bases short and J 4 bases short, with 14 bases between. The CDR3 extends over 14 amino acids. Per the germline V gene, CDR1 is SQVTM and CDR2 is ANQGSEA. As DNA, the CDR3 is TGCAGCGTTGAAAGGGGGGGTCGGGGCTATGGCTACACCTTC. Protein sequence: CSVERGGRGYGYTF.

With regard to this clone: Other DNA sequences in the same sample also yield this CDR3. The rearrangement links TRBV9 to TRBJ1-1; D gene uncertain. Trimming cost V 3 bases and J 1 base, with 7 bases left between them. The CDR3 covers 13 residues. Germline V gene sequence: CDR1 SGDLS, CDR2 YYNGEE. CDR3: CASSATENTEAFF. The CDR3 coding sequence is TGTGCCAGCAGCGCTACAGAGAACACTGAAGCTTTCTTT.

V gene TRBV28 combines with J gene TRBJ1-2, with TRBD1 matching 9 bases. CDR1 and CDR2 (germline): MDHEN, SYDVKM. The CDR3 is 18 residues long. The junction had 17 bases not matched to a gene; V was cut back by 7 bases and J by 2 bases. This CDR3 is CASKECWDREKRNYGYTF. The DNA of the CDR3 is TGTGCCAGCAAGGAGTGCTGGGACAGGGAGAAGAGAAACTATGGCTACACCTTC.

V usage is TRBV28 and J usage is TRBJ2-1; 9 bases are a match to TRBD2. Germline V lookup: CDR1 MDHEN, CDR2 SYDVKM. The CDR3 loop spans 15 amino acids. J lost 4 bases, V lost 3 bases, and 4 bases had no gene match. In nucleotides, the CDR3 is TGTGCCAGCAGTTTTAGCGGGGGCTCTTACAATGAGCAGTTCTTC. Its protein is CASSFSGGSYNEQFF. The whole variable domain, remainder taken from reference TRBV28 and TRBJ2-1, is DVKVTQSSRYLVKRTGEKVFLECVQDMDHENMFWYRQDPGLGLRLIYFSYDVKMKEKGDIPEGYSVSREKKERFSLILESASTNQTSMYLCASSFSGGSYNEQFFGPGTRLTVL.

V gene TRBV4-2 combines with J gene TRBJ2-5, with D unclear. There are 17 residues in the CDR3. Trimming pared 2 bases from V and 1 base from J, leaving 17 bases between. Germline CDR1 is LGHNA and CDR2 is YNFKEQ. The CDR3, as DNA: TGTGCCAGCAGCCAATTCTTTTATTCAGGAATCCAAGAGACCCAGTACTTC. Protein: CASSQFFYSGIQETQYF.

The chain joins TRBV25-1 to TRBJ1-2; tentatively, D is TRBD1 (5 bases). CDR1 is MGHDK and CDR2 is SYGVNS in the germline V gene. The CDR3 has 15 amino acids. Trimming left V 1 base short and J 4 bases short, with 13 bases between. CDR3 sequence (DNA): TGTGCCAGCAGTGAATGGCCGGAGGGGCCCTATGGCTACACCTTC. This sequence encodes CASSEWPEGPYGYTF.

This chain connects TRBV4-3 to TRBJ2-1; TRBD2 is a possible D gene (6 bases). This CDR3 has 17 residues. The germline V gene encodes CDR1 LGHNA and CDR2 YSLEER. V was clipped by 3 bases and J by 5 bases, with 20 bases between them. CDR3 sequence reads: CASSQRPLREPDNEQFF. The CDR3 DNA follows: TGCGCCAGCAGCCAGAGGCCACTACGGGAGCCCGACAATGAGCAGTTCTTC.

The V and J genes are TRBV10-3 and TRBJ2-7; 9 bases fit TRBD2. The length of the CDR3 is 18 residues. V shed 3 bases, J shed 2 bases, and the junction held 14 bases outside the gene matches. Germline CDR1 and CDR2: ENHRY and SYGVKD. The CDR3 DNA is TGTGCCATCAGTGATCGGCTAGCGGGGCGTCACCTTACCTACGAGCAGTACTTC. It encodes CAISDRLAGRHLTYEQYF.

The chain employs TRBV7-2 and TRBJ2-3, with D perhaps matching TRBD2 (6 bases). V was shortened by 1 base and J by 2 bases, with 16 bases between the two germline ends. This CDR3 contains 17 residues. CDR1 is SGHTA and CDR2 is FQGNSA in the germline V gene. CDR3 residues: CASSLDPLRGDTDTQYF. Written as DNA, the CDR3 is TGTGCCAGCAGCTTAGACCCTTTGCGGGGTGACACAGATACGCAGTATTTT.

The table lists this clone with a few counts. The chain links TRBV5-1 to TRBJ2-5; 12 bases are a match to TRBD2. This CDR3 has 17 residues. V lost 1 base to trimming and J lost 0 bases; unmatched junction nucleotides: 4. Germline CDR1 and CDR2: SGHRS and YFSETQ. The CDR3 is CASSLTTSGGHQETQYF. CDR3 nucleotide sequence: TGCGCCAGCAGCTTGACAACTAGCGGGGGGCACCAAGAGACCCAGTACTTC. The variable domain in full, completed from reference TRBV5-1 and TRBJ2-5, reads KAGVTQTPRYLIKTRGQQVTLSCSPISGHRSVSWYQQTPGQGLQFLFEYFSETQRNKGNFPGRFSGRQFSNSRSEMNVSTLELGDSALYLCASSLTTSGGHQETQYFGPGTRLLVL.

The V call is TRBV4-1, the J call TRBJ1-2, with 7 bases aligning to TRBD1. Germline V gives CDR1 MGHRA, CDR2 YSYEKL. The CDR3 runs to 17 residues. V shed 2 bases and J 2 bases; nucleotides not matched to a gene: 11. As DNA, the CDR3 is TGCGCCAGCAGCCAACCCCACCAACAGGGGCTCAACTATGGCTACACCTTC. Protein product: CASSQPHQQGLNYGYTF.

The chain has TRBV7-6 and TRBJ1-1, with 11 bases fitting TRBD1. The V and J ends lost 4 bases and 6 bases, in that order; junction bases with no gene match: 13. The CDR3 is made up of 17 amino acids. The germline gives CDR1 SGHVS, CDR2 FNYEAQ. CDR3 region: CASSSRTGGDPKAEAFF. The CDR3 region has the DNA TGTGCCAGCAGCTCGAGGACAGGGGGCGATCCAAAGGCTGAAGCTTTCTTT. Using reference TRBV7-6 and TRBJ1-1 for the parts outside the CDR3, the full variable domain is GAGVSQSPRYKVTKRGQDVALRCDPISGHVSLYWYRQALGQGPEFLTYFNYEAQQDKSGLPNDRFSAERPEGSISTLTIQRTEQRDSAMYRCASSSRTGGDPKAEAFFGQGTRLTVV.

The chain combines TRBV12-5 with TRBJ1-2; TRBD1 is a possible D gene (6 bases). Germline CDR1 is LGHNT and CDR2 is FRNRAP. The CDR3 has 14 residues. V shed 1 base and J shed 8 bases, with 14 bases lying between them. The CDR3 nucleotides read TGTGCTAGTGGTTTGGGGCTTCACAGGGACGGCTACACCTTC. Its protein product is CASGLGLHRDGYTF. The variable domain in full, completed from reference TRBV12-5 and TRBJ1-2, reads DARVTQTPRHKVTEMGQEVTMRCQPILGHNTVFWYRQTMMQGLELLAYFRNRAPLDDSGMPKDRFSAEMPDATLATLKIQPSEPRDSAVYFCASGLGLHRDGYTFGSGTRLTVV.